This passage covers 10 T cell receptor beta chains from one sample sequenced in a study of T cells in Graves' hyperthyroidism and ophthalmopathy. Using RNA transcripts as the source, TCR beta CDR3 regions were amplified. The TCR CDR3 first-round RT-PCR relied on the HTBI primer set. One entry per CDR3 protein results from TCRdb running MiXCR on the multiplex PCR reads. This sample carries hundreds of thousands of distinct CDR3 sequences, roughly 14% of them seen once, and the ten largest clones take about 13%. Input material: blood. These receptor sequences come from a man aged 18 to 29 with Graves' ophthalmopathy.

The rearrangement uses TRBV7-6 and TRBJ2-1; possibly TRBD2 for D (7 bases). Trimming pared 1 base from V and 7 bases from J, leaving 14 bases between. Germline assignment: CDR1 SGHVS and CDR2 FNYEAQ. The CDR3 spans 15 residues. In DNA, the CDR3 is TGTGCCAGCAGCTTAGGGAAGGGGGGGATGAATGAGCAGTTCTTC. Translated: CASSLGKGGMNEQFF.

This clonotype appeared many times. The V and J genes are TRBV10-1 and TRBJ1-1, with D maybe TRBD1 (5 bases). Between the trimmed V and J ends, which lost 2 bases and 5 bases, there was a span of 12 bases. CDR3 length: 14 residues. Germline V gene data show CDR1 as WNHNN and CDR2 as SYGVQD (reference sequence). CDR3: CASSEPGGWTEAFF. CDR3 DNA sequence: TGCGCCAGCAGTGAGCCGGGGGGATGGACTGAAGCTTTCTTT.

This clonotype was detected ten times or more. The CDR3 DNA follows: TGTGCCAGCAGACGATACGGGACAGTCTATAGCAATCAGCCCCAGCATTTT. Translation gives CASRRYGTVYSNQPQHF. The chain employs TRBV6-1 and TRBJ1-5, with 7 nucleotides matching TRBD1. The CDR3 runs to 17 residues. The V gene's germline CDR1 is MNHNS and CDR2 SASEGT. J lost 0 bases, V lost 6 bases, and 11 bases had no gene match.

This chain joins TRBV5-4 and TRBJ2-2; TRBD1 might be the D (5 bases). The CDR3 is 14 amino acids. V shed 1 base and J shed 8 bases, with 12 bases lying between them. CDR1 and CDR2 (germline): SGHNT, YYREEE (reference sequence). The CDR3 loop is CASSLWGLTGELFF. The CDR3 nucleotides read TGTGCCAGCAGCTTGTGGGGCTTGACTGGGGAGCTGTTTTTT.

This clonotype was found many times. V gene TRBV20-1 combines with J gene TRBJ2-3; TRBD2 agrees at 10 bases. The germline V gene has CDR1 DFQATT and CDR2 SNEGSKA (reference sequence). The CDR3 runs to 17 residues. The V gene end was trimmed by 1 base and the J gene end by 4 bases; junction bases not matched to a gene: 11. The CDR3 loop reads CSARAQREGLGADTQYF. CDR3 in DNA: TGCAGTGCTAGAGCTCAGCGGGAGGGCCTTGGCGCAGATACGCAGTATTTT.

This clonotype was counted between two and nine times. The V call is TRBV6-1, the J call TRBJ2-1; possibly TRBD2 for D (5 bases). The CDR3 runs 12 residues. Trimming shortened V by 8 bases and J by 8 bases, and 13 bases separated the two germline ends. Germline CDR1 and CDR2: MNHNS and SASEGT. The CDR3 loop reads CASVGGSHEQFF. The CDR3 region has the DNA TGTGCCAGCGTAGGAGGAAGCCATGAGCAGTTCTTC.

This clonotype was detected a few times. The rearrangement links TRBV12-3 or TRBV12-4 to TRBJ2-7; possibly TRBD1 or TRBD2 for D (6 bases each). Deletions cut 4 bases from V and 2 bases from J, with 15 bases between. There are 15 residues in the CDR3. Written as DNA, the CDR3 is TGTGCCAGCAGTTCGACCACCGGGGGCCCCTACGAGCAGTACTTC. This encodes CASSSTTGGPYEQYF.

In its sample, this clonotype was seen a few times. The rearrangement joins TRBV2 to TRBJ1-1, with D unresolved. V lost 8 bases and J lost 2, with 9 bases in between. CDR1 is SNHLY, CDR2 FYNNEI, per germline. The CDR3 sequence is 12 residues long. CDR3 protein: CASGRDNTEAFF. In nucleotides, the CDR3 is TGTGCCAGCGGGAGGGATAACACTGAAGCTTTCTTT.

This clonotype was seen ten or more times. The chain uses TRBV3-1 and TRBJ2-7; a possible D gene is TRBD1 (6 bases). CDR1 and CDR2 from the germline V gene are LGHDT and YNNKEL (reference sequence). The CDR3 extends over 14 amino acids. Trimming left V 4 bases short and J 5 bases short, with 15 bases between. The CDR3 DNA follows: TGTGCCAGCAGCCGGGGGCTCGACCCGGACGAGCAGTACTTC. This translates into CASSRGLDPDEQYF.

This clonotype was seen more than once but under ten times. This chain uses TRBV10-3 with TRBJ1-3, with D hard to call. The germline V and J ends were trimmed by 2 bases and 3 bases, with 2 bases remaining between them. Germline V gene lookup returns CDR1 ENHRY and CDR2 SYGVKD. This CDR3 comprises 12 residues. CDR3 amino acids: CAISENGNTIYF. For the CDR3, the DNA is TGTGCCATCAGTGAGAATGGAAACACCATATATTTT.